The entry below gives a single T cell receptor beta chain sequence along with its context. Method: immunoSEQ multiplex PCR; TCRdb's copy keeps in-frame clones and lacks some. This table holds approximately 7,700 clones, almost 98% found once. Per the germline V gene, CDR1 is LNHDA and CDR2 is SQIVND (reference sequence). The CDR3 contains 13 residues. V was pared by 3 bases and J by 4 bases, with 9 bases between. The sample comes from a study of naive CD8 T cells in extremely preterm neonates. Deliveries were elective term cesareans at roughly 35-41 weeks, with no labor or membrane rupture. The sample holds sorted live naive CD8+ CD45RA+CCR7+ T cells.

The source of this sequence is a newborn in good health. The sequenced sample was naive CD8+ T cells from cord blood. The chain employs TRBV19 and TRBJ1-2, with a tentative D call TRBD1 (5 bases). DNA for the CDR3: TGTGCCAGTAGTATTGGACAAAGCTATGGCTACACCTTC. Protein sequence: CASSIGQSYGYTF.